One sample yielded the 10 T cell receptor beta chains listed below, sequenced in a study of shared clonotypes between healthy human individuals. Naive CD8 cells comprised CD45RO-negative, CCR7-positively selected cells, excluding terminally differentiated effector memory CD45RA+ cells. Sequencing was performed with immunoSEQ multiplex PCR; in TCRdb, only in-frame clones are kept and a portion is missing. The profile shows nearly 2 million clones, roughly 95% of them singletons. Input material: naive CD8+ T cells sorted from blood. These receptors were obtained from a young man in good health.

The count of this clone is one. The same CDR3 also results from other DNA sequences found in this sample. V is TRBV4-1 and J is TRBJ2-7, with TRBD2 identical over 7 bases. The length of the CDR3 is 15 residues. J lost 4 bases, V lost 1 base, and 7 bases had no gene match. Germline V CDR1 and CDR2: MGHRA, YSYEKL. Written as DNA, the CDR3 is TGCGCCAGCAGCCAAGTTGATGGCGGGGGATACGAGCAGTACTTC. Protein: CASSQVDGGGYEQYF.

The V and J genes are TRBV13 and TRBJ2-5; a possible D gene is TRBD2 (6 bases). This CDR3 comprises 14 residues. V was shortened by 5 bases and J by 5 bases, with 15 bases between the two germline ends. Germline V gene sequence: CDR1 PRHDT, CDR2 FYEKMQ (reference sequence). CDR3 bases: TGTGCCAGCAGCCCCCGAGGTAGCGGCGAGACCCAGTACTTC. It translates to CASSPRGSGETQYF.

The gene calls are TRBV27 and TRBJ1-5, with D uncertain. The CDR3 contains 13 residues. CDR1 is MNHEY and CDR2 is SMNVEV in the germline V gene (reference sequence). The V and J ends lost 0 bases and 8 bases respectively, with 8 bases between them. CDR3 in DNA: TGTGCCAGCAGTTTATCGGTGTATAAGCCCCAGCATTTT. It translates to CASSLSVYKPQHF.

The chain links TRBV7-9 to TRBJ1-1; 10 bases are a match to TRBD1. The CDR3 has 16 residues. V was clipped by 1 base and J by 5 bases; unmatched bases: 7. Germline CDR1 reads SEHNR; CDR2 reads FQNEAQ (reference sequence). CDR3 protein: CASSLVGQGVGTEAFF. In DNA, the CDR3 is TGTGCCAGCAGCTTAGTCGGACAGGGGGTAGGAACTGAAGCTTTCTTT.

This chain connects TRBV29-1 to TRBJ1-2; D might be TRBD1 (5 bases). V dropped 4 bases and J dropped 8 bases, with 14 bases sitting between them. Germline CDR1 is SQVTM and CDR2 is ANQGSEA. The CDR3 extends over 12 amino acids. The DNA of the CDR3 is TGCAGCGTTGCTGAGGCAGGGCTAGGCTACACCTTC. It is translated as CSVAEAGLGYTF.

This clone appeared a single time. Other DNA sequences of this sample code for an identical CDR3. This rearrangement joins TRBV2 to TRBJ2-7; D not resolved. The CDR3 length is 12 residues. Germline V CDR1 and CDR2: SNHLY, FYNNEI. V was cut by 6 bases and J by 0 bases, with 6 bases left in between. As DNA, the CDR3 is TGTGCCAGCAGCGGTAGCTCCTACGAGCAGTACTTC. As protein: CASSGSSYEQYF.

This chain uses TRBV16 with TRBJ2-7; weak D call: TRBD2 (5 bases). CDR1 and CDR2 (germline): KGHSY, FQNENV. With 3 bases removed from V and 3 bases from J, the gap between germline ends came to 15 bases. This CDR3 has 15 amino acids. CDR3: CASSHGHGVLYEQYF. Written as DNA, the CDR3 is TGTGCCAGCAGCCACGGTCACGGGGTTCTCTACGAGCAGTACTTC.

This clone was counted once. Additional DNA sequences in this sample encode the identical CDR3. The CDR3 DNA is TGCGCCAGCAGCCAAGTGACTAGCGGATCCTACGAGCAGTACTTC. This sequence encodes CASSQVTSGSYEQYF. The rearrangement links TRBV4-1 to TRBJ2-7; TRBD2 agrees at 9 bases. With 1 base clipped from V and 1 base from J, the junction kept 2 bases outside the gene matches. CDR1 and CDR2 (germline): MGHRA, YSYEKL. This CDR3 comprises 15 residues.

The gene calls are TRBV27 and TRBJ2-1; D is unclear. The CDR3 covers 15 residues. Trimming shortened V by 4 bases and J by 0 bases, and 10 bases separated the two germline ends. Germline CDR1 reads MNHEY; CDR2 reads SMNVEV (reference sequence). The chain's CDR3 is CASSSQMSSYNEQFF. CDR3 DNA: TGTGCCAGCAGTTCACAGATGAGCTCCTACAATGAGCAGTTCTTC.

The chain carries TRBV15 and TRBJ2-7; TRBD1 agrees at 8 bases. The V gene's germline CDR1 is LNHNV and CDR2 YYDKDF (reference sequence). J lost 3 bases, V lost 4 bases, and 5 bases had no gene match. This CDR3 has 14 amino acids. The CDR3: CATSKDREVYEQYF. As DNA, the CDR3 is TGTGCCACCAGCAAGGACAGGGAGGTCTACGAGCAGTACTTC.